These 10 T cell receptor beta chains share one sample of origin, sequenced in a study of cytomegalovirus exposure and HLA in healthy donors. Primers for the PCR totalled 60 Vbeta and 13 Jbeta. The repertoire was sequenced with immunoSEQ multiplex PCR; TCRdb's copy has only in-frame clones and lacks some. The sample has over 150,000 clones; around 68% are singletons. Sequencing input: PBMCs. The receptors derive from a middle-aged man in good health and CMV-seronegative.

This clone was observed once. The gene calls are TRBV5-8 and TRBJ1-2, with 8 bases matching TRBD1. CDR1 and CDR2 (germline): SGHTS, YDEGEE. The CDR3 has 14 residues. V gave up 7 bases and J gave up 4 bases; unmatched junction bases: 9. The CDR3 protein is CASRTTGATYGYTF. The CDR3 coding sequence is TGTGCCAGCCGCACGACAGGGGCCACCTATGGCTACACCTTC. Based on the CDR3 plus reference TRBV5-8 and TRBJ1-2, the full variable domain is EAGVTQSPTHLIKTRGQQATLRCSPISGHTSVYWYQQALGLGLQFLLWYDEGEERNRGNFPPRFSGRQFPNYSSELNVNALELEDSALYLCASRTTGATYGYTFGSGTRLTVV.

The CDR3 bases are TGTGCCAGCAGTGAATTACGGGAGACCCAGTACTTC. Its protein product is CASSELRETQYF. The rearrangement joins TRBV2 to TRBJ2-5; D is uncertain. Germline CDR1 reads SNHLY; CDR2 reads FYNNEI. The V and J ends lost 2 bases and 5 bases respectively, with 6 bases between them. The CDR3 consists of 12 residues.

The gene calls are TRBV9 and TRBJ2-3; 10 nucleotides align to TRBD2. The V segment lost 2 bases and the J segment 2 bases; nucleotides outside the gene matches: 5. The germline CDR1 and CDR2 sequences are SGDLS and YYNGEE. This CDR3 is 16 amino acids long. CDR3 nucleotides: TGTGCCAGCAGCGTTATAGCGGGGGGCCCCACAGATACGCAGTATTTT. Translation: CASSVIAGGPTDTQYF.

This chain joins TRBV20-1 and TRBJ1-6, with D perhaps TRBD1 (5 bases). V was clipped by 3 bases and J by 13 bases, with 10 bases between them. Germline V gene data show CDR1 as DFQATT and CDR2 as SNEGSKA (reference sequence). This CDR3 has 11 residues. The CDR3 spells CSARVRGPLHF. The CDR3 coding sequence is TGCAGTGCTAGGGTACGGGGGCCCCTCCACTTT.

The chain recombines TRBV23-1 with TRBJ2-1, with D possibly matching TRBD1 (7 bases). TRBV23-1 is given ORF status, its function remaining uncertain. With 0 bases removed from V and 2 bases from J, the gap between germline ends came to 17 bases. The CDR3 runs 18 residues. This CDR3 reads CASSQSRGDRAAYNEQFF. The CDR3 nucleotides are TGCGCCAGCAGTCAATCTAGGGGGGACAGAGCGGCCTACAATGAGCAGTTCTTC.

V and J are TRBV6-1 and TRBJ1-1; D might be TRBD1 (5 bases). The V and J ends lost 6 bases and 1 base respectively, with 9 bases between them. From germline, CDR1 is MNHNS and CDR2 SASEGT. This CDR3 spans 13 amino acids. Written as DNA, the CDR3 is TGTGCCAGCAGCTCCGGGGGGAACACTGAAGCTTTCTTT. Its translation: CASSSGGNTEAFF.

This clone appeared once. V gene TRBV28 combines with J gene TRBJ1-1, with D perhaps matching TRBD1 (6 bases). V lost 5 bases and J 4 bases, leaving 11 bases between the germline ends. CDR3 length: 13 amino acids. The germline V gene has CDR1 MDHEN and CDR2 SYDVKM. This chain's CDR3 is CASSRPQGTEAFF. The CDR3 DNA follows: TGTGCCAGCAGTCGACCACAGGGCACTGAAGCTTTCTTT.

The rearrangement links TRBV2 to TRBJ2-7; D is perhaps TRBD1 (5 bases). The CDR3 contains 12 residues. From germline, CDR1 is SNHLY and CDR2 FYNNEI. Trimming pared 4 bases from V and 1 base from J, leaving 5 bases between. The CDR3 nucleotides are TGTGCCAGCAGTGCAGGGTCCTACGAGCAGTACTTC. Its translation: CASSAGSYEQYF.

The rearrangement links TRBV14 to TRBJ2-6; 7 bases map to TRBD1. V dropped 1 base and J dropped 0; count of bases not matched to a gene: 3. The CDR3 is made up of 17 amino acids. Germline CDR1 and CDR2: SGHDN and FVKESK. CDR3 DNA: TGTGCCAGCAGCCAAGCGGGACAGAGCTCTGGGGCCAACGTCCTGACTTTC. It codes for CASSQAGQSSGANVLTF.

In its sample, this clone was seen a few times. V is TRBV19 and J is TRBJ2-2, with TRBD2 identical over 8 bases. The CDR3 loop spans 15 amino acids. V was clipped by 0 bases and J by 6 bases; unmatched bases: 3. CDR1 and CDR2 (germline): LNHDA, SQIVND (reference sequence). The CDR3 spells CASSIDRGGAGELFF. CDR3 coding DNA: TGTGCCAGTAGTATAGACCGGGGGGGCGCCGGGGAGCTGTTTTTT.